Included here is one TCR beta chain sequence, with context. The germline V gene encodes CDR1 KGHSH and CDR2 LQKENI. Trimming took 1 base from V and 5 from J, leaving 12 bases between them. The CDR3 spans 16 residues. This entry is derived from a study of blood T cell repertoires in COVID-19. Study-level background: Donors in the United States, Italy and Spain gave samples during acute or convalescent COVID-19.

Authors' data handling: Amplifying reference gene primers gave estimates of nucleated cell counts. Some clones are missing from TCRdb's copy, which holds only in-frame ones; the method was immunoSEQ multiplex PCR. Clonal size and the V and J genes are those of that table, whereas D and trimming came from the DNA. The data show about 230,000 clones, roughly 85% seen once. Seattle-derived patients entered the study during active infection and were followed longitudinally. The sequencing sample was made of peripheral blood. The chain is built from TRBV18 and TRBJ1-6, with a weak D call TRBD1 (5 bases). The receptor's source is a man between 45 and 60 years old with COVID-19, enrolled during active disease. CDR3 in amino acids: CASSPRQGRNNSPLHF. For the CDR3, the DNA is TGTGCCAGCTCACCACGGCAGGGCCGTAATAATTCACCCCTCCACTTT. Supplemented by reference TRBV18 and TRBJ1-6, the full variable domain reads NAGVMQNPRHLVRRRGQEARLRCSPMKGHSHVYWYRQLPEEGLKFMVYLQKENIIDESGMPKERFSAEFPKEGPSILRIQQVVRGDSAAYFCASSPRQGRNNSPLHFGNGTRLTVT.